This paragraph covers one T cell receptor beta chain sequence. Its antigen is currently unknown. This entry is derived from a study of cytomegalovirus exposure and HLA in healthy donors. 60 Vbeta and 13 Jbeta primers were used in PCR. Sequencing used immunoSEQ multiplex PCR; TCRdb keeps in-frame clones, though not all of them. This repertoire includes about 84,000 clones. V lost 3 bases, J lost 3 bases, and 4 bases stayed unmatched. Germline values: CDR1 KGHSH, CDR2 LQKENI. This CDR3 contains 14 residues. Study observations and caveats: It was reported that the classifier diagnosed cytomegalovirus status with high specificity and sensitivity in both the original and validation cohorts. A later analysis reported that several of the most significant clusters appeared to be linked to common viral pathogens, among them Epstein-Barr virus.

This chain joins TRBV18 and TRBJ1-1, with TRBD1 matching over 7 bases. Material for sequencing was PBMCs. The receptor was derived from a man in his fifties in good health and CMV-seronegative. CDR3 region: CASSPGQADTEAFF. The CDR3 DNA follows: TGTGCCAGCTCACCCGGACAGGCCGACACTGAAGCTTTCTTT.